This T cell receptor beta chain was captured in a study of cytomegalovirus exposure and HLA in healthy donors. Across the whole study: Unique TCRs numbering approximately 80 million, obtained from HLA-typed donors, made up an early data release.

The PCR used 60 Vbeta and 13 Jbeta primers. Sequencing used immunoSEQ multiplex PCR; TCRdb keeps in-frame clones, though not all of them. The sample has approximately 240,000 clones, about four fifths seen once. V was pared by 0 bases and J by 5 bases, with 12 bases between. The CDR3 spans 15 residues. CDR1 and CDR2 from the germline V gene are SGHDT and YYEEEE. Note on this clone: Its antigen is undetermined.

Findings and limits, study-wide: Owing to their indistinguishability, certain V segments, notably TRBV6-2 and TRBV6-3, were excluded. TCR beta sequences numbering 16,951 were associated with HLA alleles at 0.05 false discovery rate in a later analysis.

This receptor was identified in a woman aged 40-49 years in good health and CMV-seropositive. Material: PBMCs. The chain recombines TRBV5-6 with TRBJ2-1; perhaps TRBD2 as D (7 bases). CDR3 DNA: TGTGCCAGCAGCTTGGTGGGGGGGGCGGACAATGAGCAGTTCTTC. Encoded protein: CASSLVGGADNEQFF.